A single sample is the source of the 32 T cell receptor beta chains below, sequenced in a study of T cell repertoires in cytomegalovirus infection (dated by TCRdb to about 2019). Instrument used: Illumina HiSeq 1500. TCRdb trimmed the raw reads at Q25, called clones with MiXCR and kept productive beta chains. A single entry per CDR3 protein holds the most common genes and DNA from its merged rows. This sample holds roughly 280,000 distinct CDR3 sequences; approximately 9% were observed only once. The ten largest clones take up about 15% of the sample. Sequenced material: PBMCs. These receptor sequences come from a human donor in good health (CMV status not recorded). Some clones in this sample may be carry-over from other donors' samples.

This clonotype was recorded many times. The chain has TRBV7-2 and TRBJ1-4; no definite D call. CDR3 length: 17 residues. Germline values: CDR1 SGHTA, CDR2 FQGNSA. Trimming took 0 bases from V and 3 from J, leaving 14 bases between them. The CDR3: CASSLAFSGFANEKLFF. CDR3 nucleotide sequence: TGTGCCAGCAGCTTAGCATTCTCGGGGTTTGCTAATGAAAAACTGTTTTTT.

This sequence joins TRBV12-3 or TRBV12-4 and TRBJ1-6; 7 nucleotides agree with TRBD1. The CDR3 consists of 14 residues. V was clipped by 5 bases and J by 6 bases; unmatched bases: 4. The CDR3 DNA sequence: TGTGCCAGCAGTATCCAGGGGGTTAATTCACCCCTCCACTTT. Its translation: CASSIQGVNSPLHF.

Ten or more counts support this clonotype. The rearrangement links TRBV7-2 to TRBJ2-7, with TRBD1 matching 8 bases. The CDR3 covers 15 residues. The V and J ends lost 5 bases and 0 bases, in that order; junction bases with no gene match: 6. Germline lookup yields CDR1 SGHTA and CDR2 FQGNSA. The CDR3 region is CASSQGQGFSYEQYF. The CDR3 DNA sequence: TGTGCCAGCAGCCAAGGACAGGGTTTCTCCTACGAGCAGTACTTC.

This clonotype was seen many times. V is TRBV7-2 and J is TRBJ1-4; weak D call: TRBD1 (5 bases). The CDR3 length is 11 residues. V was clipped by 6 bases and J by 10 bases, with 9 bases between them. Germline V gene sequence: CDR1 SGHTA, CDR2 FQGNSA. CDR3 loop: CASSSGGKLFF. The CDR3 region has the DNA TGTGCCAGCAGTTCGGGGGGAAAACTGTTTTTT.

This clonotype was counted between two and nine times. This chain uses TRBV28 with TRBJ2-6; D gene uncertain. This CDR3 has 18 residues. The germline V and J ends were trimmed by 1 base and 0 bases, with 13 bases remaining between them. In germline, CDR1 is MDHEN, CDR2 SYDVKM. Written as DNA, the CDR3 is TGTGCCAGCAGTTTATCCGGGCCCCAGAGCTCTGGGGCCAACGTCCTGACTTTC. Translation gives CASSLSGPQSSGANVLTF.

This chain links TRBV15 with TRBJ1-2, with D hard to call. Germline loops: CDR1 LNHNV, CDR2 YYDKDF (reference sequence). Trimming stripped 3 bases from V and 2 bases from J, with 4 bases between. The CDR3 runs 12 residues. CDR3 nucleotide sequence: TGTGCCACCAGCAGTCCGAACTATGGCTACACCTTC. Encoded protein: CATSSPNYGYTF.

This clonotype has more than one count but fewer than ten. The rearrangement links TRBV20-1 to TRBJ1-1; maybe TRBD1 (6 bases). The CDR3 covers 13 residues. Per germline, CDR1 DFQATT and CDR2 SNEGSKA (reference sequence). V shed 5 bases and J shed 0 bases, with 10 bases lying between them. CDR3 bases: TGCAGTGCTGAGGACAGATTGAACACTGAAGCTTTCTTT. Protein sequence: CSAEDRLNTEAFF.

The sample holds many counts of this clonotype. This rearrangement joins TRBV20-1 to TRBJ2-1; possibly TRBD1 for D (7 bases). The CDR3 loop spans 14 amino acids. Germline-derived CDR1 and CDR2 are DFQATT and SNEGSKA (reference sequence). Between the trimmed V and J ends, which lost 0 bases and 8 bases, there was a span of 14 bases. CDR3 DNA sequence: TGCAGTGCTAGAGATGCCCAGGGGGGCTATGAGCAGTTCTTC. It specifies CSARDAQGGYEQFF.

This clonotype appeared many times. J is TRBJ1-6 and V is TRBV7-2, with 8 positions matching TRBD1. The CDR3 loop spans 13 amino acids. The germline CDR1 and CDR2 sequences are SGHTA and FQGNSA. Unmatched junction bases numbered 4, after V lost 6 bases and J lost 9 bases. Here the CDR3 reads CASRPDRGSPLHF. The CDR3, as DNA: TGTGCCAGCAGACCCGACAGGGGTTCACCCCTCCACTTT.

As regards this clonotype: Being one base from a much bigger clone, this may be a read error. The genes are TRBV7-2 and TRBJ1-4, with 7 bases fitting TRBD1. The CDR3 has 13 residues. V was pared by 7 bases and J by 4 bases, with 3 bases of the junction left unmatched. The germline gives CDR1 SGHTA, CDR2 FQGNSA. The CDR3 DNA reads as TGTGCCAGCACGACAGGGCTTAATGAAAAACTGTTTTTT. This encodes CASTTGLNEKLFF. Combining the CDR3 with reference TRBV7-2 and TRBJ1-4 gives the whole variable domain GAGVSQSPSNKVTEKGKDVELRCDPISGHTALYWYRQSLGQGLEFLIYFQGNSAPDKSGLPSDRFSAERTGGSVSTLTIQRTQQEDSAVYLCASTTGLNEKLFFGSGTQLSVL.

This clonotype was seen at least ten times. V usage is TRBV19 and J usage is TRBJ1-5; no firm D call. CDR3 length: 15 residues. Trimming removed 1 base from V and 3 bases from J, with 10 bases in between. Germline loops: CDR1 LNHDA, CDR2 SQIVND (reference sequence). CDR3 loop: CASSIVGFINQPQHF. CDR3 nucleotide sequence: TGTGCCAGTAGTATAGTAGGGTTTATCAATCAGCCCCAGCATTTT.

This clonotype was counted ten times or more. V usage is TRBV7-2 and J usage is TRBJ2-2; 8 bases line up with TRBD1. The CDR3 runs 14 residues. Germline loops: CDR1 SGHTA, CDR2 FQGNSA. The trim removed 1 base at V and 8 bases at J, leaving 3 bases unmatched. CDR3 sequence reads: CASSLDRGLGELFF. In DNA, the CDR3 is TGTGCCAGCAGCTTAGACAGGGGGTTGGGGGAGCTGTTTTTT.

In this sample, this clonotype turned up many times. The CDR3 bases are TGTGCCAGCAGTAAGGACAGGGGGAATAGCAATCAGCCCCAGCATTTT. Protein sequence: CASSKDRGNSNQPQHF. The V and J genes are TRBV27 and TRBJ1-5, with TRBD1 matching over 10 bases. Unmatched junction bases numbered 4, after V lost 5 bases and J lost 0 bases. Germline V gene sequence: CDR1 MNHEY, CDR2 SMNVEV (reference sequence). The CDR3 loop spans 16 amino acids.

This clonotype appeared many times. This rearrangement joins TRBV2 to TRBJ2-7, with 10 bases aligning to TRBD2. J lost 2 bases, V lost 4 bases, and 5 bases had no gene match. Germline V CDR1 and CDR2: SNHLY, FYNNEI. This CDR3 comprises 15 residues. CDR3 residues: CASSASGGPTYEQYF. CDR3 nucleotide sequence: TGTGCCAGCAGTGCTAGCGGGGGTCCCACCTACGAGCAGTACTTC. Drawing the rest from reference TRBV2 and TRBJ2-7, the complete variable domain is EPEVTQTPSHQVTQMGQEVILRCVPISNHLYFYWYRQILGQKVEFLVSFYNNEISEKSEIFDDQFSVERPDGSNFTLKIRSTKLEDSAMYFCASSASGGPTYEQYFGPGTRLTVT.

The sample holds many counts of this clonotype. This chain uses TRBV7-9 with TRBJ1-2; 10 positions match TRBD1. The CDR3 has 12 amino acids. Germline V lookup: CDR1 SEHNR, CDR2 FQNEAQ (reference sequence). The junction had 6 bases not matched to a gene; V was cut back by 10 bases and J by 7 bases. CDR3 sequence reads: CATLRTGGGYTF. CDR3 nucleotide sequence: TGTGCCACCCTCCGGACAGGGGGTGGCTACACCTTC.

V usage is TRBV28 and J usage is TRBJ2-7; D is possibly TRBD1 (6 bases). Germline loops: CDR1 MDHEN, CDR2 SYDVKM. This CDR3 is 15 amino acids long. With 5 bases removed from V and 2 bases from J, the gap between germline ends came to 16 bases. The DNA of the CDR3 is TGTGCCAGCAGTCCCTGGGGGCAGGGCGCCTACGAGCAGTACTTC. Its protein is CASSPWGQGAYEQYF.

This clonotype has only a few counts. The rearrangement links TRBV6-2 or TRBV6-3 to TRBJ1-1; D is possibly TRBD1 (6 bases). The V gene lost 0 bases and the J gene lost 0 bases, with 11 bases spanning the gap. Germline V gives CDR1 MNHEY, CDR2 SVGEGT. The CDR3 consists of 16 residues. Written as DNA, the CDR3 is TGTGCCAGCAGTTACTCGAGGGGGAACTTGAACACTGAAGCTTTCTTT. Translating gives CASSYSRGNLNTEAFF.

In this sample, this clonotype turned up many times. This chain's CDR3 is CATSEGHGYTF. CDR3 DNA sequence: TGTGCCACCAGTGAAGGTCACGGCTACACCTTC. This chain links TRBV24-1 with TRBJ1-2; D remains unclear. The V gene lost 4 bases and the J gene lost 8 bases, with 7 bases spanning the gap. Germline V CDR1 and CDR2: KGHDR, SFDVKD. The CDR3 runs to 11 residues.

This clonotype was detected many times. The V and J genes are TRBV7-2 and TRBJ1-1, with TRBD1 matching over 7 bases. Losses at the gene ends were 5 bases for V and 0 bases for J; bases not matched to a gene: 12. The CDR3 totals 17 residues. Per the germline V gene, CDR1 is SGHTA and CDR2 is FQGNSA. The CDR3 sequence: CASSTPTGIMVNTEAFF. CDR3 DNA sequence: TGTGCCAGCAGCACCCCGACAGGGATAATGGTGAACACTGAAGCTTTCTTT.

This clonotype was seen a few times. The rearrangement links TRBV19 to TRBJ2-6; 9 bases are shared with TRBD1. The CDR3 extends over 14 amino acids. From germline, CDR1 is LNHDA and CDR2 SQIVND (reference sequence). Losses at the gene ends were 8 bases for V and 15 bases for J; bases not matched to a gene: 14. The CDR3 region is CASLPGQGRSGLTF. In DNA form, the CDR3 reads TGTGCCAGTTTACCGGGACAGGGACGAAGTGGCCTGACTTTC.

This clonotype was recorded many times. The chain joins TRBV12-3 or TRBV12-4 to TRBJ1-1, with D perhaps matching TRBD1 (6 bases). There are 14 residues in the CDR3. Trimming stripped 5 bases from V and 4 bases from J, with 14 bases between. The CDR3 here is CASSPRGAPTEAFF. The CDR3 nucleotides are TGTGCCAGCAGTCCTCGGGGGGCCCCCACTGAAGCTTTCTTT.

The sample holds many counts of this clonotype. The V and J genes are TRBV7-9 and TRBJ1-3, with unresolved D. Looked up from germline, CDR1 is SEHNR and CDR2 is FQNEAQ (reference sequence). Between the trimmed V and J ends, which lost 5 bases and 4 bases, there was a span of 9 bases. The CDR3 has 13 residues. The CDR3, as DNA: TGTGCCAGCAGCGAAAACTTGGGAAACACCATATATTTT. This translates into CASSENLGNTIYF.

The chain is built from TRBV4-1 and TRBJ1-6; D unresolved. Germline CDR1 is MGHRA and CDR2 is YSYEKL. This CDR3 spans 14 amino acids. V lost 8 bases to trimming and J lost 4 bases, with 12 bases between them. The CDR3 loop reads CASSPGNYNSPLHF. The CDR3, as DNA: TGCGCCAGCTCCCCGGGGAATTATAATTCACCCCTCCACTTT.

This clonotype was found many times. This chain joins TRBV7-8 and TRBJ2-7, with D possibly being TRBD2 (5 bases). Germline V lookup: CDR1 SGHVS, CDR2 FQNEAQ. Trimming pared 4 bases from V and 7 bases from J, leaving 11 bases between. CDR3 length equals 12 residues. The CDR3 DNA follows: TGTGCCAGCAGCTACAACTGGGAGGAGCAGTACTTC. It encodes CASSYNWEEQYF.

This clonotype was observed at least ten times. The chain joins TRBV6-2 or TRBV6-3 to TRBJ2-5, with 7 bases that match TRBD2. The CDR3 is made up of 15 amino acids. V gave up 4 bases and J gave up 4 bases; unmatched junction bases: 9. The germline CDR1 and CDR2 sequences are MNHEY and SVGEGT. The CDR3 loop is CASSWQAGRGETQYF. The CDR3 DNA follows: TGTGCCAGCAGTTGGCAGGCGGGGAGGGGAGAGACCCAGTACTTC.

This clonotype has just a few counts. J is TRBJ1-6 and V is TRBV19, with D tentatively TRBD1 (6 bases). CDR3 length equals 14 residues. V was trimmed by 4 bases and J by 7 bases, leaving 11 bases between them. Germline V gives CDR1 LNHDA, CDR2 SQIVND (reference sequence). The DNA of the CDR3 is TGTGCCAGTAGTACCTTTACAGGGAATTCACCCCTCCACTTT. Its protein product is CASSTFTGNSPLHF.

This clonotype has just a few counts. The J gene is TRBJ2-5, the V gene TRBV20-1, with D unclear. V lost 0 bases, J lost 4 bases, and 12 bases lay in between. The CDR3 has 14 amino acids. Germline V gene data show CDR1 as DFQATT and CDR2 as SNEGSKA (reference sequence). The CDR3: CSARDAASVETQYF. CDR3 coding DNA: TGCAGTGCTAGAGACGCCGCCAGCGTAGAGACCCAGTACTTC.

In this sample, this clonotype turned up many times. This rearrangement joins TRBV7-8 to TRBJ2-2, with D possibly TRBD1 on 5 matching bases. Germline CDR1 SGHVS, CDR2 FQNEAQ. CDR3 length: 16 residues. V lost 1 base and J 2 bases, leaving 11 bases between the germline ends. This CDR3 reads CASSLGQGANTGELFF. The CDR3, as DNA: TGTGCCAGCAGCTTAGGTCAGGGCGCTAACACCGGGGAGCTGTTTTTT. The entire variable domain, with the rest obtained from reference TRBV7-8 and TRBJ2-2, is as follows: GAGVSQSPRYKVAKRGQDVALRCDPISGHVSLFWYQQALGQGPEFLTYFQNEAQLDKSGLPSDRFFAERPEGSVSTLKIQRTQQEDSAVYLCASSLGQGANTGELFFGEGSRLTVL.

This clonotype showed up just a few times. The genes are TRBV5-6 and TRBJ2-7, with TRBD1 matching over 11 bases. Germline assignment: CDR1 SGHDT and CDR2 YYEEEE. Germline trimming cut 3 bases from V and 5 bases from J; bases unmatched to any gene: 7. This CDR3 comprises 15 residues. CDR3 region: CASSYSGTGGNEQYF. The CDR3 DNA reads as TGTGCCAGCAGCTATTCCGGGACAGGGGGTAACGAGCAGTACTTC.

The table lists this clonotype with many counts. CDR3 protein: CSATPTSGRMSEQFF. The CDR3 bases are TGCAGTGCTACCCCGACTAGCGGGAGAATGAGTGAGCAGTTCTTC. This rearrangement joins TRBV20-1 to TRBJ2-1; 12 bases line up with TRBD2. The CDR3 runs 15 residues. V gave up 4 bases and J gave up 9 bases; unmatched junction bases: 10. CDR1 is DFQATT, CDR2 SNEGSKA, per germline (reference sequence).

This clonotype has more than one count but fewer than ten. The chain employs TRBV19 and TRBJ1-2, with TRBD1 as a possible D gene (5 bases). This CDR3 region has 14 residues. The V end was cut by 4 bases, the J end by 4 bases, with 13 bases between. Looked up from germline, CDR1 is LNHDA and CDR2 is SQIVND (reference sequence). CDR3 loop: CASSTGLNFYGYTF. The CDR3 bases are TGTGCCAGTAGTACGGGACTGAACTTCTATGGCTACACCTTC.

This clonotype was seen a few times. V is TRBV6-2 or TRBV6-3 and J is TRBJ1-5; the D is unclear. The CDR3 loop spans 15 amino acids. Germline CDR1 reads MNHEY; CDR2 reads SVGEGT. Trimming shortened V by 5 bases and J by 2 bases, and 13 bases separated the two germline ends. The CDR3 protein is CASSTAGSGNQPQHF. The CDR3 DNA is TGTGCCAGCAGTACCGCTGGCAGTGGCAATCAGCCCCAGCATTTT.